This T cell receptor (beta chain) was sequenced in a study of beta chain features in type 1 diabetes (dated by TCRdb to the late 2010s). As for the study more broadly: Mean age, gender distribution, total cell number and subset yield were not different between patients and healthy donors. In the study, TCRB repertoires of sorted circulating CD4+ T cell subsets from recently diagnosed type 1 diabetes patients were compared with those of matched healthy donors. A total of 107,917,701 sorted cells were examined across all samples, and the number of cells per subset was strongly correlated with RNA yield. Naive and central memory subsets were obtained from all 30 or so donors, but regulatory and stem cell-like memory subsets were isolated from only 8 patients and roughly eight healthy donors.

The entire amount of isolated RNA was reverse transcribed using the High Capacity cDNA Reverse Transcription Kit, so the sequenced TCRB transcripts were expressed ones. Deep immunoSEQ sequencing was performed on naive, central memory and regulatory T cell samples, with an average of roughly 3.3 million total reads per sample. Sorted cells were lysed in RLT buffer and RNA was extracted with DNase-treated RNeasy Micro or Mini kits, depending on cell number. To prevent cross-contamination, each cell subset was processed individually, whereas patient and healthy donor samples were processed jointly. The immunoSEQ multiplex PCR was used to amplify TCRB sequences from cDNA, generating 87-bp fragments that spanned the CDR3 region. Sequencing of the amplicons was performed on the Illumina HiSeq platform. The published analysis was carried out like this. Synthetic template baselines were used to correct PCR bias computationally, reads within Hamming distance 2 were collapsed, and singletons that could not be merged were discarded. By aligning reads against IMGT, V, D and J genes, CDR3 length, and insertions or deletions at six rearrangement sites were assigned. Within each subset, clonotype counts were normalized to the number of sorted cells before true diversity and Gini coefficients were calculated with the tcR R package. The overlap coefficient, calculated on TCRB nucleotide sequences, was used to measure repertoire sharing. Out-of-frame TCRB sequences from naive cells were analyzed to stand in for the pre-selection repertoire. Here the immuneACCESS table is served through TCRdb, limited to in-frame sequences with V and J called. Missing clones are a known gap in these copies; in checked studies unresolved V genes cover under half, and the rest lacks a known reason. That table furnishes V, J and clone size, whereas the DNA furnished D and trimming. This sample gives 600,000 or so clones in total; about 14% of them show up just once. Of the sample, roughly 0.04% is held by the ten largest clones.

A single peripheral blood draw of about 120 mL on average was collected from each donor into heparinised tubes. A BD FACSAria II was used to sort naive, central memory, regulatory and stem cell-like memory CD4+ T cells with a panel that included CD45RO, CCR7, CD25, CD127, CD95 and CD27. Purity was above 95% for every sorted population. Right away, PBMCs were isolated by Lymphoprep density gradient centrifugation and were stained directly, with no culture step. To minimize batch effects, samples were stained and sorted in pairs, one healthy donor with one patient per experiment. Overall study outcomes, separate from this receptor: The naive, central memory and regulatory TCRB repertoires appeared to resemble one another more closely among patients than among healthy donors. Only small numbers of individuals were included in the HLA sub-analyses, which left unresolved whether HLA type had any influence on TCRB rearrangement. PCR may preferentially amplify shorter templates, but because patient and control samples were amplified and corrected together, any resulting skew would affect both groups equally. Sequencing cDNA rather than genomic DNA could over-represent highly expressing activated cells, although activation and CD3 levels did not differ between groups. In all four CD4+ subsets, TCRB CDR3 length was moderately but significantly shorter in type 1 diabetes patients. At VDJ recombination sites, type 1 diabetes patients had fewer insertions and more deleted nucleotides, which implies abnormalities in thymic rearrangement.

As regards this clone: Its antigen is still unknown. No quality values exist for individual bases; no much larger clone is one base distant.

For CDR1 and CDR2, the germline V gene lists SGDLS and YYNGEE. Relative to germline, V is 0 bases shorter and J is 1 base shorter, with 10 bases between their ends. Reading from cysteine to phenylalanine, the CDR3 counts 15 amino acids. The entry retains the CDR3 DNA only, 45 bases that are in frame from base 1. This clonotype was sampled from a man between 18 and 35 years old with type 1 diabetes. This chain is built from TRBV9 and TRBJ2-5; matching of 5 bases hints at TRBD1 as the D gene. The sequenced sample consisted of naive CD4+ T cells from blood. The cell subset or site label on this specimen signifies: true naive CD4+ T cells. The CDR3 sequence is CASSVGRTTQETQYF. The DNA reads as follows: TGTGCCAGCAGCGTAGGCCGGACAACCCAAGAGACCCAGTACTTC.